Sequencing of this TCR beta chain was carried out in a study of T cells after yellow fever vaccination. Study-wide background: Preparation of the low-cell-number fractions used SMART-Seq v4 Ultra Low Input.

Of note for this clonotype: The antigen remains undetermined. Here the CDR3 omits its conserved ending phenylalanine or tryptophan, so a read error is the likely source.

Template switching with 5'RACE generated the TCR cDNA and added a universal primer site and UMIs. TCRdb called the 5' RACE reads again in MiXCR, with one record for every CDR3 protein. The table has 350,000 to 450,000 distinct CDR3 sequences, over 15% seen once; the top ten hold over 15%. Whole-study results and caveats: Clones that expanded after primary vaccination mostly reappeared after the booster (just under 98% CD4, approximately 87% CD8).

In germline, CDR1 is DFQATT, CDR2 SNEGSKA (reference sequence). Losses at the gene ends were 0 bases for V and 2 bases for J; bases not matched to a gene: 7. There are 16 residues in the CDR3. V and J are TRBV20-1 and TRBJ2-3; 8 bases map to TRBD2. This specimen consisted of PBMCs, obtained before the yellow fever booster vaccination. The receptor was isolated from a young man who received the YFV17D yellow fever vaccine. The CDR3 bases are TGCAGTGCTAGAGATCGGAAGCGGGGGACCACAGATACGCAGTATTCT. Translating gives CSARDRKRGTTDTQYS.